The 18 T cell receptor beta chains below all came from one sample that was sequenced in a study of blood T cell repertoires in COVID-19. Data came from immunoSEQ multiplex PCR; TCRdb stores just in-frame clones and leaves some out. The repertoire holds roughly 100,000 clones, roughly 72% seen once, with roughly 6.6% in the top ten. What was sequenced was peripheral blood. The source of these receptors is a man between 70 and 80 years old with acute or convalescent COVID-19.

The chain recombines TRBV30 with TRBJ2-6, with D perhaps TRBD1 (6 bases). Trimming stripped 3 bases from V and 0 bases from J, with 15 bases between. The germline gives CDR1 GTSNPN, CDR2 SVGIG (reference sequence). This CDR3 spans 17 amino acids. The CDR3 nucleotides are TGTGCCTGGAGACTTCCAGGGGCCGGCTCTGGGGCCAACGTCCTGACTTTC. Translation gives CAWRLPGAGSGANVLTF.

This clone was detected once. The chain joins TRBV6-1 to TRBJ2-7; maybe TRBD2 (5 bases). This CDR3 has 14 amino acids. Germline CDR1 MNHNS, CDR2 SASEGT. V lost 1 base and J lost 1, with 8 bases in between. The DNA of the CDR3 is TGTGCCAGCAGTGAAGTCCGGACTTCCTACGAGCAGTACGTC. Translation gives CASSEVRTSYEQYV.

The rearrangement uses TRBV6-5 and TRBJ1-4; 9 nucleotides match TRBD1. V shed 6 bases and J 8 bases; nucleotides not matched to a gene: 7. The germline V gene has CDR1 MNHEY and CDR2 SVGAGI. The CDR3 contains 14 residues. CDR3 region: CASRDRGLNEKLFF. The CDR3 bases are TGTGCCAGCAGGGACAGGGGATTAAACGAAAAACTGTTTTTT.

This clone turned up a few times. V gene TRBV28 combines with J gene TRBJ1-2; D gene ambiguous. The CDR3 covers 14 residues. The V end lost 6 bases, the J end lost 8 bases, and 19 bases lay between the germline ends. CDR1 is MDHEN and CDR2 is SYDVKM in the germline V gene. CDR3: CASRIGLPPSGYTF. In DNA form, the CDR3 reads TGTGCCAGCAGAATTGGGCTACCTCCTTCCGGCTACACCTTC.

This chain connects TRBV6-5 to TRBJ2-3; the D gene is possibly TRBD1 (6 bases). The germline V gene encodes CDR1 MNHEY and CDR2 SVGAGI. V was trimmed by 9 bases and J by 0 bases, leaving 16 bases between them. The length of the CDR3 is 15 residues. This CDR3 is CASRDTEWSTDTQYF. The CDR3 DNA reads as TGTGCCAGTCGGGACACAGAGTGGAGCACAGATACGCAGTATTTT.

J is TRBJ2-7 and V is TRBV6-6, with a weak D call TRBD1 (6 bases). With 2 bases removed from V and 3 bases from J, the gap between germline ends came to 8 bases. The germline V gene encodes CDR1 MNHNY and CDR2 SVGAGI (reference sequence). The CDR3 runs 13 residues. The CDR3 region is CASSYSRGYEQYV. The CDR3 nucleotides read TGTGCCAGCAGTTACAGCAGGGGCTACGAGCAGTACGTC.

The chain links TRBV6-2 or TRBV6-3 to TRBJ2-7; 11 nucleotides agree with TRBD2. The CDR3 has 15 amino acids. Germline V CDR1 and CDR2: MNHEY, SVGEGT. V lost 6 bases to trimming and J lost 3 bases; unmatched junction nucleotides: 7. The CDR3 spells CASRYASGRFYEQYF. DNA of the CDR3: TGTGCCAGCAGGTACGCTAGCGGGAGGTTCTACGAGCAGTACTTC.

This chain uses TRBV7-3 with TRBJ1-6; D is perhaps TRBD1 (5 bases). Germline values: CDR1 SGHTA, CDR2 FQGTGA. V lost 4 bases, J lost 9 bases, and 19 bases lay in between. The CDR3 is made up of 16 amino acids. The CDR3 loop is CASSSRDSKRGSPLHF. DNA for the CDR3: TGTGCCAGCAGCTCCCGGGACTCTAAGCGGGGTTCACCCCTCCACTTT. Supplemented by reference TRBV7-3 and TRBJ1-6, the full variable domain reads GAGVSQTPSNKVTEKGKYVELRCDPISGHTALYWYRQSLGQGPEFLIYFQGTGAADDSGLPNDRFFAVRPEGSVSTLKIQRTERGDSAVYLCASSSRDSKRGSPLHFGNGTRLTVT.

V gene TRBV12-3 or TRBV12-4 combines with J gene TRBJ2-7; D is possibly TRBD1 (5 bases). V gave up 5 bases and J gave up 6 bases, with 11 bases separating them. This CDR3 has 12 residues. CDR3 amino acids: CASSPWGSEQYV. The CDR3 DNA is TGTGCCAGCAGTCCATGGGGCTCCGAGCAGTACGTC.

The chain couples TRBV5-4 to TRBJ2-5; D remains unclear. Trimming pared 4 bases from V and 7 bases from J, leaving 17 bases between. The CDR3 spans 14 residues. Germline lookup yields CDR1 SGHNT and CDR2 YYREEE (reference sequence). The chain's CDR3 is CASSTPGQVGTQYF. The CDR3 DNA reads TGTGCCAGCAGCACCCCTGGGCAGGTGGGGACCCAGTACTTC.

The V call is TRBV23-1, the J call TRBJ2-7, with 9 nucleotides matching TRBD1. TRBV23-1 is an ORF, with its function uncertain. The CDR3 has 15 residues. V lost 6 bases, J lost 3 bases, and 9 bases stayed unmatched. The CDR3 loop reads CASRLRDRVDYEQYF. CDR3 nucleotides: TGCGCCAGCAGACTCCGGGACAGGGTAGACTACGAGCAGTACTTC.

This clone has more than one count but fewer than ten. The chain has TRBV7-2 and TRBJ2-1; a possible D gene is TRBD1 (7 bases). V gave up 7 bases and J gave up 8 bases, with 15 bases separating them. Germline CDR1 SGHTA, CDR2 FQGNSA. The CDR3 totals 13 residues. The CDR3 bases are TGTGCCAGCACAAACAGGGGAGGCTATGAGCAGTTCTTC. Protein product: CASTNRGGYEQFF.

The rearrangement joins TRBV7-6 to TRBJ2-5; TRBD1 is a possible D gene (6 bases). Germline CDR1 and CDR2: SGHVS and FNYEAQ. Between the trimmed V and J ends, which lost 1 base and 2 bases, there was a span of 14 bases. CDR3 length: 16 residues. CDR3 sequence (DNA): TGTGCCAGCAGCTTAGATTCTTACAGGGTTCAAGAGACCCAGTACTTC. Translated: CASSLDSYRVQETQYF. Full variable domain (rest looked up from reference TRBV7-6 and TRBJ2-5): GAGVSQSPRYKVTKRGQDVALRCDPISGHVSLYWYRQALGQGPEFLTYFNYEAQQDKSGLPNDRFSAERPEGSISTLTIQRTEQRDSAMYRCASSLDSYRVQETQYFGPGTRLLVL.

The chain carries TRBV30 and TRBJ1-6; possible D gene TRBD1, 6 bases. The CDR3 length is 14 residues. The ends were cut back, 4 bases at V and 7 bases at J, with 14 bases in the middle. Germline V lookup: CDR1 GTSNPN, CDR2 SVGIG (reference sequence). The CDR3 region is CAWTNSDRNSPLHF. CDR3 DNA sequence: TGTGCCTGGACCAACTCGGACAGAAATTCACCCCTCCACTTT.

The rearrangement uses TRBV11-3 and TRBJ2-3, with a tentative D call TRBD2 (6 bases). In germline, CDR1 is SGHNT, CDR2 YENEEA. The CDR3 runs 16 residues. V was cut by 3 bases and J by 4 bases, with 17 bases left in between. DNA of the CDR3: TGTGCCAGCAGCTTGGGGTCGGGGGAGTCTCCAGATACGCAGTATTTT. The encoded protein is CASSLGSGESPDTQYF.

The gene calls are TRBV5-3 and TRBJ2-2; maybe TRBD1 (5 bases). TRBV5-3 counts as an open reading frame of uncertain function. Trimming took off 1 base at V and 1 base at J, with 8 bases between the two ends. The CDR3 loop spans 15 amino acids. For the CDR3, the DNA is TGTGCCAGAAGCTTGAGAAGGGGGAACACCGGGGAGCTGTTTTTT. Protein product: CARSLRRGNTGELFF.

The CDR3 sequence: CASSVTGGGGYTF. The CDR3 DNA sequence: TGTGCCAGCAGCGTCACAGGGGGCGGCGGCTACACCTTC. The rearrangement uses TRBV7-3 and TRBJ1-2, with 9 bases identical to TRBD1. The germline CDR1 and CDR2 sequences are SGHTA and FQGTGA. V was clipped by 5 bases and J by 8 bases; unmatched bases: 6. The CDR3 consists of 13 residues.

The V gene is TRBV5-5, the J gene TRBJ2-3; 12 nucleotides align to TRBD2. With V trimmed by 0 bases and J by 4 bases, 6 bases remained unmatched. Germline V gene lookup returns CDR1 SGHKS and CDR2 YYEKEE (reference sequence). CDR3 length equals 17 residues. The CDR3 protein is CASSLETSGRRPDTQYF. In DNA, the CDR3 is TGTGCCAGCAGCTTGGAGACTAGCGGGAGACGTCCAGATACGCAGTATTTT.